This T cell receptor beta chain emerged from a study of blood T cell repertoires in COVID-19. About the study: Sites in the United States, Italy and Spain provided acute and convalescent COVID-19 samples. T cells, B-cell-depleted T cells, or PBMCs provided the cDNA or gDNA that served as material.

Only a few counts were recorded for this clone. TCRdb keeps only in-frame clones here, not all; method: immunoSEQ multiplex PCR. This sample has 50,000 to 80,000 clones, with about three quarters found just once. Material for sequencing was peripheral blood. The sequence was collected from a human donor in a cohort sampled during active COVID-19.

The CDR3 DNA is TGCGCCAGCAGCCATGGGATAGCGGGGGGCCCGGACACCGGGGAGCTGTTTTTT. It translates to CASSHGIAGGPDTGELFF. The chain links TRBV4-3 to TRBJ2-2; 10 bases agree with TRBD2. This CDR3 contains 18 residues. The V and J ends lost 3 bases and 3 bases, in that order; junction bases with no gene match: 10. Germline V gene lookup returns CDR1 LGHNA and CDR2 YSLEER.